This TCR beta chain was sequenced for a study of blood T cell repertoires in COVID-19. At the level of the study: COVID-19 samples, acute and convalescent, were from the United States, Italy and Spain. The analysed material was cDNA or gDNA that came from T cells, B-cell-depleted T cells, or PBMCs.

The authors' processing: The authors estimated nucleated cell counts from reference gene primer amplification. Produced via immunoSEQ multiplex PCR; TCRdb's table is partial and in-frame only. That table supplies the V and J calls and clone size; D and trimming were determined from the DNA. The sample lists some 160,000 clones; roughly 83% were seen once. The germline V gene has CDR1 SGHRS and CDR2 YFSETQ. Trimming pared 0 bases from V and 6 bases from J, leaving 4 bases between. The CDR3 covers 11 residues. The receptor was derived from a human donor in a cohort sampled during active COVID-19. V and J are TRBV5-1 and TRBJ2-7; D remains ambiguous. Specimen: peripheral blood. The CDR3 DNA follows: TGCGCCAGCAGCTTGGGAGGCGAGCAGTACTTC. Amino acid sequence: CASSLGGEQYF.